The next 15 T cell receptor beta chains were all read from a single sample in a study of T cells in Graves' hyperthyroidism and ophthalmopathy (dated by TCRdb to the late 2010s). Libraries were prepared through multiplex PCR. Sequencer: Illumina HiSeq 2000. Amplification of TCR beta CDR3 regions was carried out from RNA transcripts. For the first round of RT-PCR on the TCR CDR3, the HTBI primer set was used together with the Qiagen OneStep RT-PCR kit. TCRdb took the public reads, trimmed them with fastp at Q25, ran MiXCR for clone calling and kept in-frame beta chains. Rows with a matching CDR3 protein are joined into one entry that keeps the most common DNA and genes. Present in this sample are approximately 600,000 distinct CDR3 sequences, about a sixth of which were seen just once. The top ten clonotypes cover around 4% of the sample. The sequencing sample was made of blood. The origin of the receptors is a woman under 40 with Graves' hyperthyroidism.

This clonotype has just a few counts. V usage is TRBV19 and J usage is TRBJ1-1, with D possibly matching TRBD1 (5 bases). Germline V gene data show CDR1 as LNHDA and CDR2 as SQIVND (reference sequence). Trimming cost V 3 bases and J 4 bases, with 12 bases left between them. The CDR3 runs to 14 residues. CDR3 bases: TGTGCCAGTAGTATGGGGGTGAGTACCACTGAAGCTTTCTTT. Translating gives CASSMGVSTTEAFF.

The V call is TRBV12-3 or TRBV12-4, the J call TRBJ1-2; 9 nucleotides align to TRBD1. The CDR3 contains 15 residues. V was pared by 8 bases and J by 7 bases, with 14 bases of the junction left unmatched. The chain's CDR3 is CASPGTGHVGSGYTF. The CDR3 DNA reads as TGTGCCAGCCCCGGGACAGGGCATGTTGGGTCTGGCTACACCTTC.

This clonotype was detected many times. J is TRBJ1-1 and V is TRBV6-1; D is ambiguous. The CDR3 covers 13 residues. The ends were cut back, 8 bases at V and 1 base at J, with 11 bases in the middle. Per germline, CDR1 MNHNS and CDR2 SASEGT. As DNA, the CDR3 is TGTGCCAGCGCGGGCCAAACGAACACTGAAGCTTTCTTT. Its translation is CASAGQTNTEAFF.

This clonotype was observed many times. The genes are TRBV2 and TRBJ1-5; D not resolved. Germline V gives CDR1 SNHLY, CDR2 FYNNEI. The CDR3 has 13 residues. The V end was cut by 3 bases, the J end by 1 base, with 4 bases between. CDR3 bases: TGTGCCAGCAGTGACACGAGCAATCAGCCCCAGCATTTT. Its translation is CASSDTSNQPQHF. The full variable domain, completed using reference TRBV2 and TRBJ1-5, is EPEVTQTPSHQVTQMGQEVILRCVPISNHLYFYWYRQILGQKVEFLVSFYNNEISEKSEIFDDQFSVERPDGSNFTLKIRSTKLEDSAMYFCASSDTSNQPQHFGDGTRLSIL.

For this clonotype: Being one base from a much bigger clone, this may be a read error. This chain joins TRBV30 and TRBJ1-2; D not resolved. CDR1 GTSNPN and CDR2 SVGIG come from the germline V gene (reference sequence). The V end was cut by 2 bases, the J end by 4 bases, with 20 bases between. CDR3 length: 16 amino acids. CDR3 sequence (DNA): TGTGCCTGGAGTCTACCGAGGGCAGCCCCCATCTATGGCTACACCTTC. Residues: CAWSLPRAAPIYGYTF.

This clonotype has a count of ten or more. The CDR3 nucleotides read TGTGCCAGCAGCGACGAGGTGGGACAGGGGATAGATACGCAGTATTTT. Translation: CASSDEVGQGIDTQYF. The chain combines TRBV11-2 with TRBJ2-3, with 10 bases identical to TRBD1. The ends lost 5 bases at V and 5 bases at J; junction bases unmatched: 10. The V gene's germline CDR1 is SGHAT and CDR2 FQNNGV. The CDR3 consists of 16 residues.

This clonotype showed up just a few times. The rearrangement uses TRBV4-1 and TRBJ1-2; TRBD1 matches at 7 bases. CDR1 is MGHRA and CDR2 is YSYEKL in the germline V gene. The CDR3 is made up of 14 amino acids. V was clipped by 3 bases and J by 5 bases; unmatched bases: 6. CDR3 in amino acids: CASSQEDRLYGYTF. The CDR3 DNA is TGCGCCAGCAGCCAGGAGGACAGGTTGTATGGCTACACCTTC.

The rearrangement joins TRBV10-2 to TRBJ2-1, with TRBD2 identical over 8 bases. The CDR3 consists of 14 residues. Per the germline V gene, CDR1 is WSHSY and CDR2 is SAAADI. The ends lost 10 bases at V and 1 base at J; junction bases unmatched: 6. The CDR3 DNA sequence: TGCGCCACTGCCCCGGGAGGGTCCTACAATGAGCAGTTCTTC. Translated, it gives CATAPGGSYNEQFF.

The V and J genes are TRBV9 and TRBJ2-1; possible D gene TRBD2, 5 bases. With 3 bases removed from V and 1 base from J, the gap between germline ends came to 8 bases. The V gene's germline CDR1 is SGDLS and CDR2 YYNGEE. The CDR3 covers 14 residues. The CDR3 DNA follows: TGTGCCAGCAGCGGGAGGCTATCCTACAATGAGCAGTTCTTC. Its translation: CASSGRLSYNEQFF.

There are a few counts of this clonotype. This chain uses TRBV7-9 with TRBJ2-1; TRBD2 aligns across 12 bases. From germline, CDR1 is SEHNR and CDR2 FQNEAQ (reference sequence). This CDR3 is built from 17 residues. Trimming at V came to 5 bases and at J to 8 bases, leaving 13 bases not matched to a gene. CDR3 sequence reads: CASSPRLAGDGYDEQFF. CDR3 bases: TGTGCCAGCAGCCCTCGACTAGCGGGAGACGGTTACGATGAGCAGTTCTTC. The whole variable domain, filled in from reference TRBV7-9 and TRBJ2-1, reads DTGVSQNPRHKITKRGQNVTFRCDPISEHNRLYWYRQTLGQGPEFLTYFQNEAQLEKSRLLSDRFSAERPKGSFSTLEIQRTEQGDSAMYLCASSPRLAGDGYDEQFFGPGTRLTVL.

This clonotype was picked up many times. J is TRBJ2-7 and V is TRBV28; D is unclear. V was shortened by 6 bases and J by 0 bases, with 6 bases between the two germline ends. Germline CDR1 MDHEN, CDR2 SYDVKM. This CDR3 comprises 12 residues. The CDR3 reads CASRESSYEQYF. The CDR3 DNA sequence: TGTGCCAGCAGGGAGAGCTCCTACGAGCAGTACTTC.

This clonotype came up many times. The chain combines TRBV28 with TRBJ2-3; TRBD2 might be the D (6 bases). Germline V gene lookup returns CDR1 MDHEN and CDR2 SYDVKM. V lost 5 bases to trimming and J lost 3 bases, with 21 bases between them. CDR3 length: 17 amino acids. For the CDR3, the DNA is TGTGCCAGCAGTCGCGGATTGGGACTGATGAAGACAGATACGCAGTATTTT. Its translation is CASSRGLGLMKTDTQYF.

The V and J genes are TRBV10-3 and TRBJ2-2; D gene unclear. Trimming cost V 7 bases and J 0 bases, with 6 bases left between them. CDR3 length equals 13 residues. Per germline, CDR1 ENHRY and CDR2 SYGVKD. CDR3 region: CAIMRTNTGELFF. CDR3 in DNA: TGTGCCATCATGCGGACGAACACCGGGGAGCTGTTTTTT.

Turning to this clonotype: This could be a read error, since a much larger clone is one nucleotide away. The chain joins TRBV29-1 to TRBJ2-3; possible D gene TRBD1, 5 bases. Germline-derived CDR1 and CDR2 are SQVTM and ANQGSEA. The CDR3 has 12 residues. The CDR3 DNA is TGCAGCGTTGAGCAGGGAACAGCTACGCAGTATTTT. Amino acids: CSVEQGTATQYF.

In this sample, this clonotype turned up many times. This chain uses TRBV6-1 with TRBJ2-7, with D tentatively TRBD2 (6 bases). V gave up 7 bases and J gave up 0 bases, with 19 bases separating them. CDR1 and CDR2 from the germline V gene are MNHNS and SASEGT. The length of the CDR3 is 16 residues. This chain's CDR3 is CASTQGLGLSSYEQYF. For the CDR3, the DNA is TGTGCCAGCACCCAGGGACTGGGCCTATCCTCCTACGAGCAGTACTTC.